What follows is one T cell receptor (beta chain) and its context. Its antigen is unidentified. The record originates from a study of CD8 T cells in Susac syndrome. Study-wide results and caveats: There were approximately 15 Susac-specific public clones in total CD8+ repertoires and four to six in CD8+ TEMRA repertoires.

The CDR3 is 14 amino acids. Germline V gives CDR1 PRHDT, CDR2 FYEKMQ (reference sequence). The V gene lost 0 bases and the J gene lost 7 bases, with 9 bases spanning the gap. A quantity of about 0.5 to 1 ug RNA underwent reverse transcription using random hexamers. TCRdb re-analysed the immunoSEQ multiplex PCR reads in MiXCR, keeping a single row per CDR3 protein. The sample has about 140,000 distinct CDR3 sequences; 95% are singletons. Purification of the CD8+ and CD4+ T cells relied on negative isolation, and TEMRA cells underwent FACS enrichment. This clonotype originated in a human donor with Susac syndrome. The chain joins TRBV13 to TRBJ2-2; TRBD2 might be the D (5 bases). The sample consisted of CD8+ T cells from PBMCs. This CDR3 is CASSLGLEVGELFF. Written as DNA, the CDR3 is TGTGCCAGCAGCTTAGGGCTGGAGGTCGGGGAGCTGTTTTTT.